One and the same sample provided the 15 T cell receptor beta chains below, sequenced in a study of CD8 T cells in Susac syndrome. The authors reverse transcribed about 0.5 to 1 ug RNA with random hexamers. Using its own MiXCR run on the immunoSEQ multiplex PCR reads, TCRdb lists one record per CDR3 protein. Of 200,000 to 250,000 distinct CDR3 sequences listed, 93% are singletons. The specimen was CD4+ T cells from PBMCs. Receptors originate from a human donor with multiple sclerosis.

This clonotype was detected only once. J is TRBJ2-3 and V is TRBV11-2; tentative D call: TRBD1 (6 bases). The CDR3 is made up of 14 amino acids. Germline V CDR1 and CDR2: SGHAT, FQNNGV. V lost 3 bases and J 2 bases, leaving 9 bases between the germline ends. The CDR3: CASSFLGATDTQYF. Here the CDR3 DNA reads TGTGCCAGCAGCTTCTTGGGGGCCACAGATACGCAGTATTTT.

The V and J genes are TRBV7-9 and TRBJ2-6; D gene uncertain. Trimming left V 4 bases short and J 0 bases short, with 7 bases between. This CDR3 contains 15 residues. Germline V gene data show CDR1 as SEHNR and CDR2 as FQNEAQ (reference sequence). The CDR3 sequence: CASSWSGSGANVLTF. The CDR3 DNA sequence: TGTGCCAGCAGCTGGAGTGGCTCTGGGGCCAACGTCCTGACTTTC.

The chain employs TRBV2 and TRBJ2-2; 7 bases map to TRBD1. CDR3 length equals 14 residues. V was pared by 5 bases and J by 11 bases, with 11 bases of the junction left unmatched. Germline values: CDR1 SNHLY, CDR2 FYNNEI. CDR3 loop: CASSTDRSLGELFF. As DNA, the CDR3 is TGTGCCAGCAGTACGGACAGGAGTTTAGGAGAGCTGTTTTTT.

The J gene is TRBJ2-3, the V gene TRBV6-6; the match to TRBD2 covers 8 bases. This CDR3 comprises 15 residues. CDR1 and CDR2 (germline): MNHNY, SVGAGI (reference sequence). V dropped 5 bases and J dropped 6; count of bases not matched to a gene: 10. The chain's CDR3 is CASSTGTSRYDTQYF. CDR3 bases: TGTGCCAGCAGTACGGGGACTAGTCGTTACGATACGCAGTATTTT.

The chain carries TRBV5-6 and TRBJ2-4; the D gene could be TRBD1 or TRBD2 (5 bases each). Trimming took off 0 bases at V and 2 bases at J, with 9 bases between the two ends. Germline V gives CDR1 SGHDT, CDR2 YYEEEE. CDR3 length equals 15 residues. The CDR3 nucleotides are TGTGCCAGCAGCTTGGATGGGGGAACCAAAAACATTCAGTACTTC. Its translation is CASSLDGGTKNIQYF.

The chain carries TRBV19 and TRBJ2-2, with D uncertain. From germline, CDR1 is LNHDA and CDR2 SQIVND (reference sequence). The CDR3 totals 13 residues. The V gene lost 7 bases and the J gene lost 1 base, with 7 bases spanning the gap. CDR3 sequence (DNA): TGTGCCAGTACTCGCTTGAACACCGGGGAGCTGTTTTTT. This encodes CASTRLNTGELFF.

The chain has TRBV29-1 and TRBJ1-1; perhaps TRBD1 as D (5 bases). Germline V CDR1 and CDR2: SQVTM, ANQGSEA. Deletions cut 4 bases from V and 0 bases from J, with 12 bases between. The CDR3 runs 14 residues. The CDR3 coding sequence is TGCAGCGTTGTTCAAGGGACTCTGAACACTGAAGCTTTCTTT. Encoded protein: CSVVQGTLNTEAFF.

This clonotype turned up a few times. The genes are TRBV25-1 and TRBJ2-7; D not certain. The CDR3 consists of 11 residues. Germline lookup yields CDR1 MGHDK and CDR2 SYGVNS. The ends were cut back, 4 bases at V and 3 bases at J, with 4 bases in the middle. The CDR3 DNA sequence: TGTGCCAGCAGTGGGGGCTACGAGCAGTACTTC. Protein sequence: CASSGGYEQYF.

This clonotype was counted once. This chain uses TRBV6-1 with TRBJ2-1; 12 nucleotides align to TRBD2. The junction had 9 bases not matched to a gene; V was cut back by 9 bases and J by 9 bases. From germline, CDR1 is MNHNS and CDR2 SASEGT. CDR3 length: 14 residues. CDR3 sequence: CASGASGGAFEQFF. DNA of the CDR3: TGTGCCAGTGGGGCTAGCGGGGGGGCATTTGAGCAGTTCTTC.

The chain recombines TRBV3-1 with TRBJ1-1; D remains unclear. The CDR3 runs 13 residues. The V gene's germline CDR1 is LGHDT and CDR2 YNNKEL (reference sequence). The V and J ends lost 4 bases and 3 bases respectively, with 9 bases between them. The CDR3 DNA sequence: TGTGCCAGCAGCCGGACGGCGGACACTGAAGCTTTCTTT. It translates to CASSRTADTEAFF.

The chain links TRBV24-1 to TRBJ2-2; 11 bases fit TRBD2. Trimming at V came to 7 bases and at J to 8 bases, leaving 5 bases not matched to a gene. Germline V gene data show CDR1 as KGHDR and CDR2 as SFDVKD. The CDR3 sequence is 14 residues long. The CDR3 nucleotides are TGTGCCACCAGAAAACTAGCGGGAGTGGGGGAGCTGTTTTTT. It codes for CATRKLAGVGELFF.

The chain links TRBV14 to TRBJ1-1; the D is unclear. CDR1 and CDR2 (germline): SGHDN, FVKESK. The ends were cut back, 0 bases at V and 5 bases at J, with 10 bases in the middle. CDR3 length: 14 residues. CDR3 amino acids: CASSQDRDWTEAFF. As DNA, the CDR3 is TGTGCCAGCAGCCAAGATCGGGATTGGACTGAAGCTTTCTTT.

This clonotype was found once. This chain joins TRBV9 and TRBJ1-6; D gene ambiguous. Trimming took 3 bases from V and 6 from J, leaving 7 bases between them. This CDR3 is 13 amino acids long. Germline values: CDR1 SGDLS, CDR2 YYNGEE. CDR3 residues: CASSGLGNSPLHF. The CDR3 bases are TGTGCCAGCAGCGGACTGGGTAATTCACCCCTCCACTTT.

The chain recombines TRBV7-9 with TRBJ2-2, with D tentatively TRBD1 (5 bases). Trimming left V 7 bases short and J 3 bases short, with 15 bases between. There are 15 residues in the CDR3. Germline V gene lookup returns CDR1 SEHNR and CDR2 FQNEAQ (reference sequence). The CDR3 DNA sequence: TGTGCCAGCACCCCCTCGTCAGGGTACACCGGGGAGCTGTTTTTT. It yields the protein CASTPSSGYTGELFF.

V and J are TRBV29-1 and TRBJ1-1; TRBD1 matches 7 bases. Unmatched junction bases numbered 8, after V lost 6 bases and J lost 4 bases. Germline V lookup: CDR1 SQVTM, CDR2 ANQGSEA. The CDR3 loop spans 13 amino acids. CDR3 sequence: CSVAANRGTEAFF. The CDR3 DNA reads as TGCAGCGTCGCCGCCAACAGGGGCACTGAAGCTTTCTTT.